The 7 T cell receptor beta chains below were found in one sample sequenced in a study of T cell repertoires in cytomegalovirus infection. TCRdb ran MiXCR on the reads and lists one entry per CDR3 protein. Counted here are approximately 500,000 distinct CDR3 sequences, approximately 17% occurring once; the ten biggest clones make up roughly a quarter. Sequences were obtained from CD8+ T cells from PBMCs. These receptors all stem from a human donor in good health (CMV status not recorded). Some clones in this sample may be carry-over from other donors' samples.

CDR3 sequence reads: CASSLVLGGGTGHGYTF. Written as DNA, the CDR3 is TGTGCCAGCAGTTTAGTCCTGGGGGGGGGGACAGGGCATGGCTACACCTTC. The V call is TRBV12-3 or TRBV12-4, the J call TRBJ1-2; 9 bases are a match to TRBD1. This CDR3 comprises 17 residues. V lost 1 base, J lost 6 bases, and 12 bases stayed unmatched.

The CDR3 protein is CASSLRSGTEAFF. CDR3 DNA: TGTGCCAGCAGCCTACGGTCCGGGACAGAAGCTTTCTTT. This chain links TRBV3-1 with TRBJ1-1, with D possibly TRBD1 on 6 matching bases. The CDR3 totals 13 residues. CDR1 is LGHDT, CDR2 YNNKEL, per germline (reference sequence). V was clipped by 4 bases and J by 8 bases, with 14 bases between them.

The chain's CDR3 is CSALDRRASGELFF. The CDR3 coding sequence is TGCAGTGCTCTGGACAGGAGAGCCTCCGGGGAGCTGTTTTTT. The V call is TRBV20-1, the J call TRBJ2-2, with 7 positions matching TRBD1. The CDR3 spans 14 residues. Germline V CDR1 and CDR2: DFQATT, SNEGSKA (reference sequence). Trimming took 5 bases from V and 6 from J; bases not matched to a gene: 9.

The chain employs TRBV11-2 and TRBJ2-7, with TRBD1 matching 7 bases. V lost 3 bases, J lost 3 bases, and 2 bases stayed unmatched. The CDR3 is 13 amino acids. Germline CDR1 SGHAT, CDR2 FQNNGV. CDR3 residues: CASSFHRGYEQYF. CDR3 coding DNA: TGTGCCAGCAGCTTTCACAGGGGCTACGAGCAGTACTTC.

The table lists this clonotype with many counts. The genes are TRBV28 and TRBJ2-5, with 10 bases fitting TRBD1. The germline CDR1 and CDR2 sequences are MDHEN and SYDVKM. The length of the CDR3 is 15 residues. Germline trimming cut 6 bases from V and 5 bases from J; bases unmatched to any gene: 9. The CDR3: CASSTGQGDWETQYF. The DNA of the CDR3 is TGTGCCAGCAGCACAGGACAGGGGGATTGGGAGACCCAGTACTTC.

This clonotype was found many times. The chain joins TRBV7-2 to TRBJ1-1, with D possibly matching TRBD1 (5 bases). This CDR3 contains 13 residues. The V end lost 1 base, the J end lost 7 bases, and 10 bases lay between the germline ends. Germline CDR1 reads SGHTA; CDR2 reads FQGNSA. The CDR3 sequence is CASSLEGEIEAFF. CDR3 nucleotides: TGTGCCAGCAGCTTAGAAGGGGAGATTGAAGCTTTCTTT.

This chain links TRBV14 with TRBJ2-2, with D hard to call. This CDR3 comprises 14 residues. Germline loops: CDR1 SGHDN, CDR2 FVKESK. Trimming left V 7 bases short and J 0 bases short, with 9 bases between. The DNA of the CDR3 is TGTGCCAGCATGCCTGACCCGAACACCGGGGAGCTGTTTTTT. As protein: CASMPDPNTGELFF.